Detailed here is one T cell receptor (beta chain). The data derive from a study of blood T cell repertoires in COVID-19. Data came from immunoSEQ multiplex PCR; TCRdb stores just in-frame clones and leaves some out. The sample shows 260,000 or so clones, roughly four fifths of them seen only once. This TCR came from a woman in her 70s with acute or convalescent COVID-19. The sample comprised peripheral blood.

The CDR3 region is CASSQDRRSNEQFF. CDR3 nucleotide sequence: TGCGCCAGCAGCCAAGACAGGCGCTCCAATGAGCAGTTCTTC. This chain links TRBV4-3 with TRBJ2-1; no clear D gene. The V end lost 0 bases, the J end lost 6 bases, and 9 bases lay between the germline ends. The germline gives CDR1 LGHNA, CDR2 YSLEER. The length of the CDR3 is 14 residues.